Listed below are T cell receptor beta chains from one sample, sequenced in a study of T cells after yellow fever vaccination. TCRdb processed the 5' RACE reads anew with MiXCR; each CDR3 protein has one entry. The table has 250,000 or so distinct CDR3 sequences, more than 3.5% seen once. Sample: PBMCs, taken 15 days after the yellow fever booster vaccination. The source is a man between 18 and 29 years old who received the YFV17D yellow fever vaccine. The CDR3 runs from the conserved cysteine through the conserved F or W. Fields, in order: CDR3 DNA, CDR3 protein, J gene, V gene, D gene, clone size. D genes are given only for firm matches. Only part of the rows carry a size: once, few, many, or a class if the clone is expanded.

TGTGCCAGCAGTGCCGACAGGTCCAACACTGAAGCTTTCTTT | CASSADRSNTEAFF | TRBJ1-1 | TRBV12-3/TRBV12-4 | - | many
TGCAGCGTTGCACTGTTTCTAAATACGCAGTATTTT | CSVALFLNTQYF | TRBJ2-3 | TRBV29-1 | - | many
TGTGCCAGCAGCGATGACAGGGTTGGACAGCCCCAGCATTTT | CASSDDRVGQPQHF | TRBJ1-5 | TRBV6-5 | TRBD1 | many
TGCGCCAGCAGCCTAGACAGCCAAGCAGATACGCAGTATTTT | CASSLDSQADTQYF | TRBJ2-3 | TRBV4-3 | - | many
TGCAGCGTTGACCCGATCTCTGGGGCCAACGTCCTGACTTTC | CSVDPISGANVLTF | TRBJ2-6 | TRBV29-1 | - | many
TGTGCCAGCAGCCTACGGACAGGATCTTTAGGAGAGCAGTACTTC | CASSLRTGSLGEQYF | TRBJ2-7 | TRBV14 | TRBD1 | many
TGCGCCAGCAGCCTGACAGAGTTTAATGAAAAACTGTTTTTT | CASSLTEFNEKLFF | TRBJ1-4 | TRBV5-1 | - | many
TGCGCCAGCAGCTTCCGGGACAGGAAAAATTCACCCCTCCACTTT | CASSFRDRKNSPLHF | TRBJ1-6 | TRBV5-1 | TRBD1 | many
TGTGCCAGCACAAAGGGAGGGACAGGGAACTATGGCTACACCTTC | CASTKGGTGNYGYTF | TRBJ1-2 | TRBV11-2 | TRBD1 | many
TGTGCCAGCTCACCCCCGGGACGCGGATCGATCTACGAGCAGTACTTC | CASSPPGRGSIYEQYF | TRBJ2-7 | TRBV18 | - | -
TGCAGTGCTAGGAGGGGACAGCGACTAAGATATAGCAATCAGCCCCAGCATTTT | CSARRGQRLRYSNQPQHF | TRBJ1-5 | TRBV20-1 | TRBD1 | many
TGTGCCAGCAGTGAACCCGAGGAGGGCGGGGGGGCGTCAGATACGCAGTATTTT | CASSEPEEGGGASDTQYF | TRBJ2-3 | TRBV2 | TRBD2 | -
TGTGCCAGTAGTATAGCCCTGACAGGGGCTGACACCGGGGAGCTGTTTTTT | CASSIALTGADTGELFF | TRBJ2-2 | TRBV19 | TRBD1 | -
TGTGCCAGTAGGGGCGAATGGGAAGCTTTCTTT | CASRGEWEAFF | TRBJ1-1 | TRBV19 | - | many
TGTGCCAGCAGCTTAGTAGAAGCGGCCTACGAGCAGTACTTC | CASSLVEAAYEQYF | TRBJ2-7 | TRBV7-2 | - | many
TGTGCCACCAGCAGATCCTGGGGTAGCACAGATACGCAGTATTTT | CATSRSWGSTDTQYF | TRBJ2-3 | TRBV15 | - | many
TGTGCCAGCAGCGGAGGGGGGGCGACTCAGTACTTC | CASSGGGATQYF | TRBJ2-5 | TRBV9 | - | many
TGCGCCAGCAGCTTGGGGAGACAGGGTGGAAAGACCCAGTACTTC | CASSLGRQGGKTQYF | TRBJ2-5 | TRBV5-1 | TRBD1 | -
TGTGCCAGCAGGAGCTTGTTGGTCGGGACTGAAGCTTTCTTT | CASRSLLVGTEAFF | TRBJ1-1 | TRBV2 | - | many
TGTGCCAGCAGCCCGCCCGGACAGGGTGGAGTAAGCACAGATACGCAGTATTTT | CASSPPGQGGVSTDTQYF | TRBJ2-3 | TRBV5-4 | TRBD1 | few
TGTGCCAGCAGCTTAGTTGAGGTTTTGGGGACCCAGTACTTC | CASSLVEVLGTQYF | TRBJ2-5 | TRBV7-2 | - | many
TGTGCCAGCAGCCCAATAACAGGGTACACTGAAGCTTTCTTT | CASSPITGYTEAFF | TRBJ1-1 | TRBV7-8 | - | many
TGCGCCAGCAGCCAAGAGGGACTAGCGAATGAGCAGTTCTTC | CASSQEGLANEQFF | TRBJ2-1 | TRBV4-3 | TRBD2 | many
TGCAGCGTTGGGGTAGCGGGGGGCTCGAACACCGGGGAGCTGTTTTTT | CSVGVAGGSNTGELFF | TRBJ2-2 | TRBV29-1 | TRBD2 | many
TGTGCCAGCTCAACTTACTCGTTCGGGTGGGGCTACACCTTC | CASSTYSFGWGYTF | TRBJ1-2 | TRBV12-3/TRBV12-4 | - | -
TGTGCCACCAGCAGGGGACTAGCGGGGGCCACCTACGAGCAGTACTTC | CATSRGLAGATYEQYF | TRBJ2-7 | TRBV15 | TRBD2 | many
TGTGCCAGCAGAAAAAGGGGGTGGCTAGCGGGGGTCGCTAGCACAGATACGCAGTATTTT | CASRKRGWLAGVASTDTQYF | TRBJ2-3 | TRBV7-8 | TRBD2 | many
TGTGCCAGCACCTTATTCGGGGGGGTGTACAATGAGCAGTTCTTC | CASTLFGGVYNEQFF | TRBJ2-1 | TRBV12-3/TRBV12-4 | TRBD2 | few
TGCGCCAGCAGCTTTGCCCAGGGCGAGCAGTTCTTC | CASSFAQGEQFF | TRBJ2-1 | TRBV5-1 | - | many
TGTGCCAGCAGTTACTCTTCCAGCGGGGGGGTCACAGATACGCAGTATTTT | CASSYSSSGGVTDTQYF | TRBJ2-3 | TRBV6-5 | TRBD2 | many
TGTGCCAGCGGCCAGGGAATCAGCAATCAGCCCCAGCATTTT | CASGQGISNQPQHF | TRBJ1-5 | TRBV12-3/TRBV12-4 | - | many
TGCGCCAGCAGCCCCGACGACTACAATGAGCAGTTCTTC | CASSPDDYNEQFF | TRBJ2-1 | TRBV4-1 | - | -
TGTGCCAGCAGCTCCCCCCCGGGACTAGCAACAGATACGCAGTATTTT | CASSSPPGLATDTQYF | TRBJ2-3 | TRBV11-2 | TRBD2 | many
TGTGCCAGCAGCCCCGGGGACAGGAAAAACACTGAAGCTTTCTTT | CASSPGDRKNTEAFF | TRBJ1-1 | TRBV7-3 | TRBD1 | many
TGTGCCTGGAGTTTTTTGGACACTGAAGCTTTCTTT | CAWSFLDTEAFF | TRBJ1-1 | TRBV30 | - | many
TGCAGTGCTACCACCCCGGGACAGGGATATGGCTACACCTTC | CSATTPGQGYGYTF | TRBJ1-2 | TRBV20-1 | TRBD1 | -
TGTGCCAGCAGCCCCGAGGGGAGCCGGTATAGCAATCAGCCCCAGCATTTT | CASSPEGSRYSNQPQHF | TRBJ1-5 | TRBV5-5 | - | few
TGTGCCAGCAGTTTAAGTACCGGACAGGGGGTAAATTCACCCCTCCACTTT | CASSLSTGQGVNSPLHF | TRBJ1-6 | TRBV28 | TRBD1 | many
TGCAGCGTTGAGGTCAGGGAGAACCAGCCCCAGCATTTT | CSVEVRENQPQHF | TRBJ1-5 | TRBV29-1 | - | many
TGCAGTGCTAGTGGGGCAGGGATGTACAATCAGCCCCAGCATTTT | CSASGAGMYNQPQHF | TRBJ1-5 | TRBV20-1 | - | many
TGCGCCAGCAGCTCCGGGACAGGGGGCCAGCAAGAGACCCAGTACTTC | CASSSGTGGQQETQYF | TRBJ2-5 | TRBV5-1 | TRBD1 | -
TGTGCCAGCAGTGGAACTAATGAAAAACTGTTTTTT | CASSGTNEKLFF | TRBJ1-4 | TRBV5-5 | - | -
TGCGCCAGCAGCCAGGACAAGGTTGGCTACACCTTC | CASSQDKVGYTF | TRBJ1-2 | TRBV5-1 | - | many
TGTGCCAGCAGCCCGAACCGTGAGCAGTTCTTC | CASSPNREQFF | TRBJ2-1 | TRBV7-2 | - | many
TGTGCCAGCAGCCGTAGACAGGGTAGGGACACTGAAGCTTTCTTT | CASSRRQGRDTEAFF | TRBJ1-1 | TRBV7-9 | TRBD1 | many
TGTGCCAGCAGCTTAGCGCTTTGGGACAGCCATGGCTACACCTTC | CASSLALWDSHGYTF | TRBJ1-2 | TRBV7-2 | TRBD1 | many
TGTGCCAGCAGCCCCCCCCTTAGTTCGGGGACCCAGTACTTC | CASSPPLSSGTQYF | TRBJ2-5 | TRBV4-2 | - | many
TGTGCCACCAGTGATACCGGGACTGACACCGGGGAGCTGTTTTTT | CATSDTGTDTGELFF | TRBJ2-2 | TRBV24-1 | - | -
TGTGCCACCAGCAATCAGTTTTCCCCGGGGGAGACCCAGTACTTC | CATSNQFSPGETQYF | TRBJ2-5 | TRBV15 | - | many
TGTGCCAGCAGCCCGGGGACAGGGGGTTTGGACTATGGCTACACCTTC | CASSPGTGGLDYGYTF | TRBJ1-2 | TRBV5-4 | TRBD1 | many
TGTGCCAGCAGAGCCCAGGGCGGCTACACCTTC | CASRAQGGYTF | TRBJ1-2 | TRBV21-1 | - | many
TGCAGCGCTTGGAAGGGGCAGGGTTCCTACAATGAGCAGTTCTTC | CSAWKGQGSYNEQFF | TRBJ2-1 | TRBV29-1 | - | many
TGTGCCAGCAGTAGGGCAGGATTCTACGAGCAGTACTTC | CASSRAGFYEQYF | TRBJ2-7 | TRBV27 | - | many
TGTGCCAGCAGCAAAGAGGACGGCACGAACACCGGGGAGCTGTTTTTT | CASSKEDGTNTGELFF | TRBJ2-2 | TRBV21-1 | - | many
TGCGCCAGCAAAAGGACGCGCCAAGAGACCCAGTACTTC | CASKRTRQETQYF | TRBJ2-5 | TRBV10-2 | - | few